This TCR beta chain was profiled in a study of blood T cells in healthy people across ages. Findings of the study overall: Long-lived donors carried more naive CD4+ cells and greater diversity than aged donors. The study regarded diversity estimates from one million T cells as underestimates. As naive T cell percentage varied, TCR beta diversity correlated strongly with it.

It was with a sample-barcoded 5' primer and a J-beta primer mix that a second PCR of about 6 to 11 cycles was run. MiXCR was run by TCRdb on the 5' RACE reads, yielding one entry per CDR3 protein. The sample has more than 600,000 distinct CDR3 sequences, 25% seen once. Germline V gene data show CDR1 as SGHVS and CDR2 as FQNEAQ. The CDR3 is made up of 12 amino acids. Concerning this clonotype itself: Its specificity is unknown. An end of the junction differs from the germline gene, which may be a read error.

These data were also reused for a study on T cells of mothers and their children.

The sample taken for sequencing was blood. The rearrangement joins TRBV7-8 to TRBJ2-3; D gene ambiguous. The clonotype was recovered from a boy younger than 18 in good health. The CDR3 region has the DNA TGTGCCAGCAGCTTAGGGGGATTAAACCCGAATTTT. This gives the protein CASSLGGLNPNF.